Listed here are 20 T cell receptor beta chains from one sample, sequenced in a study of blood T cell repertoires in COVID-19 (dated by TCRdb to about 2020). The method behind the library was the immunoSEQ multiplex PCR assay. Here the immuneACCESS table is served through TCRdb, limited to in-frame sequences with V and J called. Missing clones are a known gap in these copies; in checked studies unresolved V genes cover under half, and the rest lacks a known reason. In all, the sample holds some 400,000 clones, and approximately 91% of those were seen once. The top ten hold about 0.9% of the sample. Source material: PBMCs or T cells enriched from blood (not recorded which). The receptors originated from a woman in her 40s who had been exposed to COVID-19.

The gene calls are TRBV14 and TRBJ1-4; no reliable D call. The CDR3 is 15 residues long. The V end was cut by 4 bases, the J end by 1 base, with 10 bases between. Per germline, CDR1 SGHDN and CDR2 FVKESK. The CDR3 region is CASSPLAGTNEKLFF. CDR3 nucleotide sequence: TGTGCCAGCAGCCCACTGGCGGGAACTAATGAAAAACTGTTTTTT.

The CDR3 region has the DNA TGTGCCAGCTCACCCCTCGGACTAGCGGGGACTAGCACAGATACGCAGTATTTT. Protein sequence: CASSPLGLAGTSTDTQYF. This sequence joins TRBV18 and TRBJ2-3; the match to TRBD2 covers 12 bases. Germline-derived CDR1 and CDR2 are KGHSH and LQKENI. V was clipped by 3 bases and J by 0 bases; unmatched bases: 7. This CDR3 region has 18 residues.

The V and J genes are TRBV6-5 and TRBJ2-1; a weak D match, TRBD2 (6 bases). In germline, CDR1 is MNHEY, CDR2 SVGAGI. CDR3 size: 15 residues. The V end lost 6 bases, the J end lost 7 bases, and 19 bases lay between the germline ends. The CDR3: CASSSIQGGRNEQFF. In nucleotides, the CDR3 is TGTGCCAGCAGCTCGATCCAGGGAGGACGGAATGAGCAGTTCTTC.

J is TRBJ2-1 and V is TRBV5-1; D possibly corresponds to TRBD2 (5 bases). The V gene's germline CDR1 is SGHRS and CDR2 YFSETQ. This CDR3 contains 14 residues. V lost 0 bases, J lost 5 bases, and 9 bases lay in between. The CDR3 spells CASSLGTSNNEQFF. CDR3 nucleotides: TGCGCCAGCAGCTTGGGGACTTCGAACAATGAGCAGTTCTTC.

V is TRBV7-9 and J is TRBJ2-7; 8 bases map to TRBD1. Germline CDR1 is SEHNR and CDR2 is FQNEAQ (reference sequence). V lost 5 bases to trimming and J lost 6 bases; unmatched junction nucleotides: 6. The CDR3 is 13 amino acids. The CDR3 nucleotides read TGTGCCAGCAGCCGACTCGACAGGGGCGAGCAGTACTTC. It codes for CASSRLDRGEQYF. The variable domain in full, completed from reference TRBV7-9 and TRBJ2-7, reads DTGVSQNPRHKITKRGQNVTFRCDPISEHNRLYWYRQTLGQGPEFLTYFQNEAQLEKSRLLSDRFSAERPKGSFSTLEIQRTEQGDSAMYLCASSRLDRGEQYFGPGTRLTVT.

Remarks on this clone: Mismatch with germline at one junction end may stem from a read error. This specimen includes other DNA sequences encoding the same CDR3. The V call is TRBV18, the J call TRBJ1-1; 7 bases line up with TRBD1. The CDR3 is 15 residues long. From germline, CDR1 is KGHSH and CDR2 LQKENI. CDR3 in amino acids: CASSPQGQGNTEAFF. In DNA form, the CDR3 reads TGTGCCAGCTCCCCACAGGGGCAAGGGAACACTGAAGCTTTCTTT.

In its sample, this clone was seen once. The chain links TRBV19 to TRBJ2-1, with D maybe TRBD1 (7 bases). Trimming left V 5 bases short and J 4 bases short, with 12 bases between. The CDR3 spans 14 residues. CDR1 is LNHDA, CDR2 SQIVND, per germline (reference sequence). The CDR3 is CASSSTGTYNEQFF. CDR3 DNA sequence: TGTGCCAGTAGTTCGACAGGGACTTACAATGAGCAGTTCTTC.

To note about this clone: The same CDR3 can be traced to other DNA sequences in this sample. V gene TRBV9 combines with J gene TRBJ2-3; D is uncertain. The CDR3 loop spans 14 amino acids. Deletions cut 0 bases from V and 1 base from J, with 6 bases between. From germline, CDR1 is SGDLS and CDR2 YYNGEE. Written as DNA, the CDR3 is TGTGCCAGCAGCGTAGAACAACGCACAGATACGCAGTATTTT. Its translation is CASSVEQRTDTQYF.

This clone was counted once. The rearrangement uses TRBV12-3 or TRBV12-4 and TRBJ1-1, with D perhaps TRBD1 (5 bases). CDR3 size: 12 residues. The V and J ends lost 5 bases and 6 bases respectively, with 10 bases between them. This CDR3 reads CASSTRGSEAFF. The DNA for the CDR3 is TGTGCCAGCAGTACGCGGGGGTCTGAAGCTTTCTTT.

The chain uses TRBV5-1 and TRBJ2-7; D is perhaps TRBD1 (7 bases). The CDR3 extends over 15 amino acids. Deletions cut 2 bases from V and 3 bases from J, with 15 bases between. Germline V lookup: CDR1 SGHRS, CDR2 YFSETQ. The CDR3 here is CASSFPRGTDYEQYF. The CDR3 DNA reads as TGCGCCAGCAGCTTCCCCAGGGGGACTGACTACGAGCAGTACTTC.

The chain recombines TRBV6-5 with TRBJ1-1; D gene uncertain. The CDR3 consists of 16 residues. V lost 0 bases, J lost 0 bases, and 11 bases lay in between. Per germline, CDR1 MNHEY and CDR2 SVGAGI. The CDR3: CASSYSREVMNTEAFF. The CDR3 DNA sequence: TGTGCCAGCAGTTACTCACGAGAGGTCATGAACACTGAAGCTTTCTTT.

The chain links TRBV3-1 (or the pseudogene TRBV3-2) to TRBJ2-1; D perhaps matches TRBD2 (7 bases). V was clipped by 0 bases and J by 4 bases, with 16 bases between them. There are 17 residues in the CDR3. The germline gives CDR1 LGHDT, CDR2 YNNKEL (reference sequence). This chain's CDR3 is CASSQEWGRESYNEQFF. CDR3 nucleotides: TGTGCCAGCAGCCAAGAGTGGGGGCGGGAGTCTTACAATGAGCAGTTCTTC.

The rearrangement joins TRBV19 to TRBJ1-5; 8 bases map to TRBD1. Trimming cost V 4 bases and J 2 bases; bases outside gene matches: 4. Germline lookup yields CDR1 LNHDA and CDR2 SQIVND (reference sequence). This CDR3 contains 15 residues. The CDR3 region is CASSTMTGGNQPQHF. For the CDR3, the DNA is TGTGCCAGTAGTACCATGACAGGGGGCAATCAGCCCCAGCATTTT.

The chain uses TRBV12-3 or TRBV12-4 and TRBJ1-4; 9 nucleotides agree with TRBD1. This CDR3 comprises 13 residues. V dropped 8 bases and J dropped 4; count of bases not matched to a gene: 2. This CDR3 is CASLDRGNEKLFF. In DNA form, the CDR3 reads TGTGCCAGCCTGGACAGGGGTAATGAAAAACTGTTTTTT.

The chain is built from TRBV11-3 and TRBJ1-2; D is perhaps TRBD1 (6 bases). The CDR3 consists of 13 residues. Per the germline V gene, CDR1 is SGHNT and CDR2 is YENEEA. V shed 3 bases and J shed 12 bases, with 17 bases lying between them. The CDR3: CASSLRAGVSHTF. The CDR3 nucleotides read TGTGCCAGCAGCTTGAGGGCAGGGGTTTCACACACCTTC. Supplemented by reference TRBV11-3 and TRBJ1-2, the full variable domain reads EAGVVQSPRYKIIEKKQPVAFWCNPISGHNTLYWYLQNLGQGPELLIRYENEEAVDDSQLPKDRFSAERLKGVDSTLKIQPAELGDSAVYLCASSLRAGVSHTFGSGTRLTVV.

The rearrangement joins TRBV18 to TRBJ1-2; weak D call: TRBD1 (5 bases). CDR1 and CDR2 (germline): KGHSH, LQKENI. The V end was cut by 5 bases, the J end by 6 bases, with 16 bases between. The CDR3 runs to 14 residues. In DNA form, the CDR3 reads TGTGCCAGCTCATCTGGGTTAGGAGGGGATGGCTACACCTTC. It is translated as CASSSGLGGDGYTF.

The sample holds one count of this clone. The chain joins TRBV2 to TRBJ2-7, with 9 bases fitting TRBD2. The CDR3 contains 14 residues. The germline V gene has CDR1 SNHLY and CDR2 FYNNEI. The V segment lost 6 bases and the J segment 6 bases; nucleotides outside the gene matches: 9. CDR3 DNA: TGTGCCAGCAGGGAGTCTAGCGGGGATATCGAGCAGTACTTC. Translating gives CASRESSGDIEQYF.

This clone has only one observation. V usage is TRBV2 and J usage is TRBJ1-2; the match to TRBD1 covers 7 bases. The CDR3 is 15 amino acids. The germline CDR1 and CDR2 sequences are SNHLY and FYNNEI. V shed 7 bases, J shed 1 base, and the junction held 9 bases outside the gene matches. CDR3 amino acids: CASTTPGTDNYGYTF. In DNA, the CDR3 is TGTGCCAGCACCACCCCCGGGACAGATAACTATGGCTACACCTTC.

The rearrangement uses TRBV29-1 and TRBJ2-3; D is possibly TRBD2 (5 bases). V dropped 0 bases and J dropped 5 bases, with 6 bases sitting between them. CDR3 size: 12 residues. Looked up from germline, CDR1 is SQVTM and CDR2 is ANQGSEA. In DNA, the CDR3 is TGCAGCGTTGAAGAGGGAGTAGATACGCAGTATTTT. This encodes CSVEEGVDTQYF.

The rearrangement joins TRBV24-1 to TRBJ1-4; 8 bases fit TRBD1. The CDR3 length is 13 residues. Looked up from germline, CDR1 is KGHDR and CDR2 is SFDVKD. V was clipped by 9 bases and J by 2 bases; unmatched bases: 1. The CDR3 bases are TGTGCCACCGGGGACAGGACTAATGAAAAACTGTTTTTT. Its protein is CATGDRTNEKLFF.